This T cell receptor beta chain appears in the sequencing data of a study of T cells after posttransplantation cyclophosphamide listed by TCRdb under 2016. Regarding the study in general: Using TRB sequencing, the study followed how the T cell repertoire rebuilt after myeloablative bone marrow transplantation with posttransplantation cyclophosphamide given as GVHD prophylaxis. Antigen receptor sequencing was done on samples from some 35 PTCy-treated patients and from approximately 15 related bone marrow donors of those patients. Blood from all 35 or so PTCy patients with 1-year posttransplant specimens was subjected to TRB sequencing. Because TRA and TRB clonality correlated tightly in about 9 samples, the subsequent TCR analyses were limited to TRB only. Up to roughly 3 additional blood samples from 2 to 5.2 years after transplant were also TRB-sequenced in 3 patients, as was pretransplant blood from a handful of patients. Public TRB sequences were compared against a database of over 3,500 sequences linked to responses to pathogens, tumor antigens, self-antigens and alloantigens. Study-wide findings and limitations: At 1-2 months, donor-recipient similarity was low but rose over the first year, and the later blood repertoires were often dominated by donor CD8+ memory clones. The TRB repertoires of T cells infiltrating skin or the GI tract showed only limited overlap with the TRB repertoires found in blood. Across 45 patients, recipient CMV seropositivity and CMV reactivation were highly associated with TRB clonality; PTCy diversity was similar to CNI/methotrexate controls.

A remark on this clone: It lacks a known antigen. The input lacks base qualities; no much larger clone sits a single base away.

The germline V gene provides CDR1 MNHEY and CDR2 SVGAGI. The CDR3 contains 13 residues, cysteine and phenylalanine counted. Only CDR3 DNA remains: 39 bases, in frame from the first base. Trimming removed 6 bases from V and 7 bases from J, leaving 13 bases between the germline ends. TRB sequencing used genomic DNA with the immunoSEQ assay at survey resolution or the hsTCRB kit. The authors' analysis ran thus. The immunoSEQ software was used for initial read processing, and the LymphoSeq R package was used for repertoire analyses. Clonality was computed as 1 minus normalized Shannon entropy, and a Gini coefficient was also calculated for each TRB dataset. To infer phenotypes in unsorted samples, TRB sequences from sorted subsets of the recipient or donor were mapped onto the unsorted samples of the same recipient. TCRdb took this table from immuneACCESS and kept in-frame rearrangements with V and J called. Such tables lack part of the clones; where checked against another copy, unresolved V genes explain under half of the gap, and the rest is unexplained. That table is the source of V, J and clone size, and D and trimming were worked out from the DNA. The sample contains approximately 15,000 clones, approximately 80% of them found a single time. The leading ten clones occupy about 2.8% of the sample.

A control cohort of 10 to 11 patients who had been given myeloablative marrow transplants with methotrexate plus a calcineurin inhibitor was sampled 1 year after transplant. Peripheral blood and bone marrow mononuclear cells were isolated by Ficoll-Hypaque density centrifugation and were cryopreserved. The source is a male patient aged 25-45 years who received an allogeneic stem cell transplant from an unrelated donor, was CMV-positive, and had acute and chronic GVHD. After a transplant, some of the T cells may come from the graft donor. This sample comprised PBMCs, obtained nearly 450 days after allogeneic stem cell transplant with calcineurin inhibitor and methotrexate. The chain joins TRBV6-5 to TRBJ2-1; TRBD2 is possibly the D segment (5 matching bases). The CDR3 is CASSRDLENEQFF. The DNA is TGTGCCAGCAGCCGGGATCTCGAGAATGAGCAGTTCTTC.